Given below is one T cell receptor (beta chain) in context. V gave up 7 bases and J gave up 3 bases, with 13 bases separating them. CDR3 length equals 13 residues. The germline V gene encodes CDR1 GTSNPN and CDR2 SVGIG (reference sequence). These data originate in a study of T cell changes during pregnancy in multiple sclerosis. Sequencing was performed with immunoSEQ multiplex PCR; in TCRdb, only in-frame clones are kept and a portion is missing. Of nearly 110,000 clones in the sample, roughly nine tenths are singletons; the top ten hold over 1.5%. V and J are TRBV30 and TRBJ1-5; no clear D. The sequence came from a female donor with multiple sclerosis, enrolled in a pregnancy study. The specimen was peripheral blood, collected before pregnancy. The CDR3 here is CAYPRGPNQPQHF. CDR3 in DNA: TGTGCCTACCCTCGAGGGCCCAATCAGCCCCAGCATTTT.